The following is a TCR beta chain sequence with its context. This record belongs to a study of blood T cell repertoires in COVID-19. With V trimmed by 3 bases and J by 4 bases, 3 bases remained unmatched. The germline V gene has CDR1 MRHNA and CDR2 SNTAGT. The CDR3 loop spans 14 amino acids. Libraries were prepared by immunoSEQ multiplex PCR; TCRdb keeps only in-frame clonotypes and omits some of them. Of 47,000 or so clones detected, 80% to 85% appear once; the ten largest clones hold more than 20%. The specimen was peripheral blood. This clonotype was obtained from a woman older than 75 with COVID-19, enrolled during active disease. V is TRBV6-4 and J is TRBJ1-2, with TRBD1 matching 9 bases. The CDR3 nucleotides read TGTGCCAGCAGTGAGGGACAGGGCCCCTATGGCTACACCTTC. It translates to CASSEGQGPYGYTF.